These 13 T cell receptor beta chains were all obtained from the same sample, sequenced in a study of T cells in Graves' hyperthyroidism and ophthalmopathy. Amplified regions were TCR beta CDR3 sequences from RNA transcripts. A first-round RT-PCR of the TCR CDR3 used the HTBI primer set. Using its own MiXCR run on the multiplex PCR reads, TCRdb lists one record per CDR3 protein. The repertoire holds a few hundred thousand distinct CDR3 sequences, with around 45% as singletons. Sequences were obtained from peripheral blood or thyroid tissue (not recorded which). These receptors originate from a young woman with Graves' hyperthyroidism.

The table lists this clonotype with many counts. The rearrangement uses TRBV24-1 and TRBJ2-5; maybe TRBD1 (6 bases). This CDR3 comprises 14 residues. The V gene's germline CDR1 is KGHDR and CDR2 SFDVKD. With 4 bases removed from V and 5 bases from J, the gap between germline ends came to 13 bases. The CDR3 is CATSEPGARETQYF. DNA for the CDR3: TGTGCCACCAGTGAACCAGGGGCCCGGGAGACCCAGTACTTC.

The J gene is TRBJ2-7, the V gene TRBV15; D is possibly TRBD2 (6 bases). The CDR3 sequence is 14 residues long. V was trimmed by 5 bases and J by 3 bases, leaving 14 bases between them. Per germline, CDR1 LNHNV and CDR2 YYDKDF (reference sequence). DNA for the CDR3: TGTGCCACCAGCTCCTCCCGGGACTTCTACGAGCAGTACTTC. Encoded protein: CATSSSRDFYEQYF.

This clonotype showed up just a few times. The chain is built from TRBV5-6 and TRBJ1-2; D is uncertain. Deletions cut 1 base from V and 1 base from J, with 11 bases between. The CDR3 spans 15 residues. CDR1 is SGHDT and CDR2 is YYEEEE in the germline V gene. In nucleotides, the CDR3 is TGTGCCAGCAGCTTGCTCCGGTCTAGTAACTATGGCTACACCTTC. Translating it yields CASSLLRSSNYGYTF.

The chain uses TRBV11-2 and TRBJ2-7; D tentatively fits TRBD1 or TRBD2 (5 bases each). The V and J ends lost 3 bases and 0 bases respectively, with 12 bases between them. The germline CDR1 and CDR2 sequences are SGHAT and FQNNGV. The length of the CDR3 is 15 residues. Here the CDR3 reads CASSFSGTPSYEQYF. CDR3 nucleotide sequence: TGTGCCAGCAGCTTCTCCGGGACCCCCTCCTACGAGCAGTACTTC.

This clonotype showed up many times. CDR3 nucleotides: TGTGCCAGCAGGCGGGACAGACAAAATTCACCCCTCCACTTT. It encodes CASRRDRQNSPLHF. The V gene is TRBV7-9, the J gene TRBJ1-6, with 7 bases fitting TRBD1. The junction had 6 bases not matched to a gene; V was cut back by 6 bases and J by 7 bases. Germline assignment: CDR1 SEHNR and CDR2 FQNEAQ (reference sequence). CDR3 length: 14 amino acids. The full variable domain, in which reference TRBV7-9 and TRBJ1-6 provide the parts outside the CDR3, is DTGVSQNPRHKITKRGQNVTFRCDPISEHNRLYWYRQTLGQGPEFLTYFQNEAQLEKSRLLSDRFSAERPKGSFSTLEIQRTEQGDSAMYLCASRRDRQNSPLHFGNGTRLTVT.

Note on this clonotype: With a much larger clone just one base away, this may be a read error. This chain joins TRBV6-6 and TRBJ2-6, with unresolved D. The CDR3 is 12 amino acids. Between the trimmed V and J ends, which lost 7 bases and 1 base, there was a span of 2 bases. Per the germline V gene, CDR1 is MNHNY and CDR2 is SVGAGI (reference sequence). In DNA form, the CDR3 reads TGTGCCAGCAAATCTGGGGCCAACGTCCTGACTTTC. This encodes CASKSGANVLTF.

A few counts support this clonotype. The V and J genes are TRBV7-2 and TRBJ2-3, with D unresolved. V was pared by 1 base and J by 0 bases, with 11 bases between. Germline V gene lookup returns CDR1 SGHTA and CDR2 FQGNSA. This CDR3 is built from 16 residues. The CDR3 spells CASSLDPVTSTDTQYF. Written as DNA, the CDR3 is TGTGCCAGCAGCTTAGACCCCGTAACTAGCACAGATACGCAGTATTTT. The entire variable domain, with the rest obtained from reference TRBV7-2 and TRBJ2-3, is as follows: GAGVSQSPSNKVTEKGKDVELRCDPISGHTALYWYRQSLGQGLEFLIYFQGNSAPDKSGLPSDRFSAERTGGSVSTLTIQRTQQEDSAVYLCASSLDPVTSTDTQYFGPGTRLTVL.

A remark on this clonotype: Relative to the germline gene, one junction end is altered; a read error may explain this. The V call is TRBV7-3, the J call TRBJ2-2; TRBD2 might be the D (5 bases). The CDR3 has 15 amino acids. CDR1 and CDR2 (germline): SGHTA, FQGTGA. This CDR3 is CTSSQVTSYTGELFF. The CDR3 DNA sequence: TGTACCAGCAGCCAAGTCACTAGTTACACCGGGGAGCTGTTTTTT. Supplemented by reference TRBV7-3 and TRBJ2-2, the full variable domain reads GAGVSQTPSNKVTEKGKYVELRCDPISGHTALYWYRQSLGQGPEFLIYFQGTGAADDSGLPNDRFFAVRPEGSVSTLKIQRTERGDSAVYLCTSSQVTSYTGELFFGEGSRLTVL.

This clonotype has only one observation. One end of the junction fails to match germline, which may point to a read error. This rearrangement joins TRBV7-3 to TRBJ1-2; 10 nucleotides match TRBD1. CDR3 length: 14 residues. Germline CDR1 and CDR2: SGHTA and FQGTGA. The CDR3 spells CASSQTDRGYGYTF. In DNA form, the CDR3 reads TGCGCCAGCAGCCAGACGGACAGGGGGTATGGCTACACCTTC.

The table lists this clonotype with many counts. The J gene is TRBJ1-1, the V gene TRBV5-1; 11 bases line up with TRBD1. CDR1 SGHRS and CDR2 YFSETQ come from the germline V gene. The V and J ends lost 0 bases and 4 bases, in that order; junction bases with no gene match: 8. The CDR3 runs to 17 residues. The CDR3: CASSLAGTGGVGTEAFF. Here the CDR3 DNA reads TGCGCCAGCAGCTTGGCCGGGACAGGGGGTGTAGGCACTGAAGCTTTCTTT.

The rearrangement joins TRBV29-1 to TRBJ1-2, with D perhaps TRBD1 (6 bases). Germline CDR1 is SQVTM and CDR2 is ANQGSEA. Trimming took 8 bases from V and 5 from J, leaving 18 bases between them. The CDR3 runs to 13 residues. Here the CDR3 DNA reads TGCAGCACCCCGCAGAGGAGGGGGTATGGCTACACCTTC. Its protein is CSTPQRRGYGYTF.

The V and J genes are TRBV19 and TRBJ2-7, with D possibly matching TRBD1 (5 bases). Germline lookup yields CDR1 LNHDA and CDR2 SQIVND (reference sequence). This CDR3 has 15 amino acids. Trimming pared 8 bases from V and 0 bases from J, leaving 17 bases between. The CDR3 sequence: CASRLEDIPSYEQYF. CDR3 sequence (DNA): TGTGCCAGTCGTCTAGAGGACATTCCCTCCTACGAGCAGTACTTC.

The genes are TRBV29-1 and TRBJ1-2, with a possible D match to TRBD1 (5 bases). The CDR3 spans 13 residues. Trimming pared 1 base from V and 2 bases from J, leaving 8 bases between. CDR1 SQVTM and CDR2 ANQGSEA come from the germline V gene. CDR3 sequence: CSVEGDRNYGYTF. Written as DNA, the CDR3 is TGCAGCGTTGAAGGAGACAGAAACTATGGCTACACCTTC. Drawing the rest from reference TRBV29-1 and TRBJ1-2, the complete variable domain is SAVISQKPSRDICQRGTSLTIQCQVDSQVTMMFWYRQQPGQSLTLIATANQGSEATYESGFVIDKFPISRPNLTFSTLTVSNMSPEDSSIYLCSVEGDRNYGYTFGSGTRLTVV.